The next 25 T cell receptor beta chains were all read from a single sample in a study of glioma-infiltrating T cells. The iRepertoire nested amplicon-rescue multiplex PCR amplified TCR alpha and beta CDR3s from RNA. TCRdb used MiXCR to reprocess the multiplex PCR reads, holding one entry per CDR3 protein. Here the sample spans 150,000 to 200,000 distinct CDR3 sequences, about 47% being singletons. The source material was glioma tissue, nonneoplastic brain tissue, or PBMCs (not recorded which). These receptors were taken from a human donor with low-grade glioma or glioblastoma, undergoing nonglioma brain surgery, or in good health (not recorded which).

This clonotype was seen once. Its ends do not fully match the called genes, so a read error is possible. CDR3 bases: TGCAGTTCTAGAGATATGACTAGCGGCAGGAATTGGAATGAGCAGTTCTTC. Translating it yields CSSRDMTSGRNWNEQFF. The chain uses TRBV20-1 and TRBJ2-1; 9 nucleotides match TRBD2. This CDR3 comprises 17 residues. Germline V gene data show CDR1 as DFQATT and CDR2 as SNEGSKA (reference sequence).

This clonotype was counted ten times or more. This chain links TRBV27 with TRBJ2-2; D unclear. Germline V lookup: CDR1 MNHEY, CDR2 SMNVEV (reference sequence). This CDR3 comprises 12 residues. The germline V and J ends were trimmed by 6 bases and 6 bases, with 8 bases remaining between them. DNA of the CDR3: TGTGCCAGCAGACCTGGGGCCGGGGAGCTGTTTTTT. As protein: CASRPGAGELFF.

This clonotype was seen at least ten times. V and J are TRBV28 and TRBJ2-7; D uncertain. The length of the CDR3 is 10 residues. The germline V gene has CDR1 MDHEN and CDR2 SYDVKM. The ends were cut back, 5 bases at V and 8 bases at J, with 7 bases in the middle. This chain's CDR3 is CASSGPKQYF. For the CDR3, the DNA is TGTGCCAGCAGTGGTCCGAAGCAGTACTTC. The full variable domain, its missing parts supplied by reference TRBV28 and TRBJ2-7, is DVKVTQSSRYLVKRTGEKVFLECVQDMDHENMFWYRQDPGLGLRLIYFSYDVKMKEKGDIPEGYSVSREKKERFSLILESASTNQTSMYLCASSGPKQYFGPGTRLTVT.

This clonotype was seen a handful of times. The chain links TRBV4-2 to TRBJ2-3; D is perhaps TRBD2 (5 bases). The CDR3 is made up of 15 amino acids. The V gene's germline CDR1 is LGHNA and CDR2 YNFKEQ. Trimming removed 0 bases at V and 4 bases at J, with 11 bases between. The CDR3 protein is CASSQEYLRADTQYF. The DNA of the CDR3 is TGTGCCAGCAGCCAAGAGTACCTGCGGGCAGATACGCAGTATTTT.

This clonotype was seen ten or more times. For the CDR3, the DNA is TGTGCCAGCCTAACAGGGGTCACAGATACGCAGTATTTT. It yields the protein CASLTGVTDTQYF. The rearrangement uses TRBV2 and TRBJ2-3, with 7 positions matching TRBD1. The CDR3 is made up of 13 amino acids. Germline CDR1 and CDR2: SNHLY and FYNNEI. Trimming cost V 8 bases and J 2 bases; bases outside gene matches: 4. The full variable domain, rest sourced from reference TRBV2 and TRBJ2-3, is EPEVTQTPSHQVTQMGQEVILRCVPISNHLYFYWYRQILGQKVEFLVSFYNNEISEKSEIFDDQFSVERPDGSNFTLKIRSTKLEDSAMYFCASLTGVTDTQYFGPGTRLTVL.

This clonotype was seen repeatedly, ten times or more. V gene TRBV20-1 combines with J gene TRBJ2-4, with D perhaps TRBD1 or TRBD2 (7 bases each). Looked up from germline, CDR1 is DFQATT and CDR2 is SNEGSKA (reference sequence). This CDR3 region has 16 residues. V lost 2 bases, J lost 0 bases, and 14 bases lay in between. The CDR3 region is CSARPGGEVAKNIQYF. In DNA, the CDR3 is TGCAGTGCTAGACCAGGGGGGGAGGTAGCCAAAAACATTCAGTACTTC.

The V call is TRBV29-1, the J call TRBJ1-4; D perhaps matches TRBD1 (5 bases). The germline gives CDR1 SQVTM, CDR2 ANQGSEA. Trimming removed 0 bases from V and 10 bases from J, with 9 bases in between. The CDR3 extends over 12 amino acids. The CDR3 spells CSVEDIGGKLFF. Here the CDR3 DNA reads TGCAGCGTTGAAGATATCGGGGGAAAACTGTTTTTT.

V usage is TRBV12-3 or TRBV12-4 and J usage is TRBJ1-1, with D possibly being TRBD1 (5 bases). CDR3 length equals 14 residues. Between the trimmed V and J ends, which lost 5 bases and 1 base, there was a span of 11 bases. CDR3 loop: CASSPLRGNTEAFF. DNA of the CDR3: TGTGCCAGCAGTCCCCTAAGGGGGAACACTGAAGCTTTCTTT.

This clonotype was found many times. In nucleotides, the CDR3 is TGTGCCAGCAGTGAAACACGGAGCTCCTACGAGCAGTACTTC. Residues: CASSETRSSYEQYF. V and J are TRBV2 and TRBJ2-7, with unresolved D. The CDR3 consists of 14 residues. CDR1 and CDR2 (germline): SNHLY, FYNNEI. Trimming stripped 2 bases from V and 0 bases from J, with 8 bases between.

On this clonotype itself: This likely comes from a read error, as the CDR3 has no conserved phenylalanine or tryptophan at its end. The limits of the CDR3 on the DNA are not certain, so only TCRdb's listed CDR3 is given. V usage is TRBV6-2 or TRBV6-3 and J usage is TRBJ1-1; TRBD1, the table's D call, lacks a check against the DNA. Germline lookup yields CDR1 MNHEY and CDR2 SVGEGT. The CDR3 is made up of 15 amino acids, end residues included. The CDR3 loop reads CASSPPGQGFTEDFL.

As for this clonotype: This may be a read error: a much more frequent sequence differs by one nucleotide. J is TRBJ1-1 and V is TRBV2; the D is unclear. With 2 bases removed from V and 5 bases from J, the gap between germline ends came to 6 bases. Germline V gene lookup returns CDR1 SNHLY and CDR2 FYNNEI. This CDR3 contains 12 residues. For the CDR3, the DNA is TGTGCCAGCAGTGAACAGGAAACTGAAGCTTTCTTT. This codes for CASSEQETEAFF.

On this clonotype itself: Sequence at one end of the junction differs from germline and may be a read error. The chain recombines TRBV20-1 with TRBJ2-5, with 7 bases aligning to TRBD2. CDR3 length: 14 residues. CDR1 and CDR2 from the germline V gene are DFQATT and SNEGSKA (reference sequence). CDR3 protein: CGARAAGRQETQYF. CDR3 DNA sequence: TGCGGTGCTAGGGCAGCGGGACGCCAAGAGACCCAGTACTTC.

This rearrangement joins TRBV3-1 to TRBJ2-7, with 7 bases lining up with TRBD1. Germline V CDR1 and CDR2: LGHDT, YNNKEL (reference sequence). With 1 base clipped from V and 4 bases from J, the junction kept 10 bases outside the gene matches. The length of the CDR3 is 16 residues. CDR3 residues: CASSQGARGGGYEQYF. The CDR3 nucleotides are TGTGCCAGCAGCCAAGGGGCCCGAGGGGGCGGGTACGAGCAGTACTTC.

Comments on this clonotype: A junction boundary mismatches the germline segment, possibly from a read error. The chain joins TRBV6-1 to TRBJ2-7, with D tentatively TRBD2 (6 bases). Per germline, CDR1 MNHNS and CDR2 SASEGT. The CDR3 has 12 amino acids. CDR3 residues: CASRGGLYEKYF. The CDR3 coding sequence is TGTGCCAGCAGGGGAGGCTTGTACGAGAAGTACTTC.

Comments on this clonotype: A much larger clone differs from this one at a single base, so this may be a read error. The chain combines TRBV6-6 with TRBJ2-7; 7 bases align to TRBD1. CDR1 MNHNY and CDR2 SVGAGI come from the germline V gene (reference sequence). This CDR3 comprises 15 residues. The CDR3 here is CASSYGTGDPYEKYF. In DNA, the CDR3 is TGTGCCAGCAGTTACGGCACAGGGGACCCCTACGAGAAGTACTTC.

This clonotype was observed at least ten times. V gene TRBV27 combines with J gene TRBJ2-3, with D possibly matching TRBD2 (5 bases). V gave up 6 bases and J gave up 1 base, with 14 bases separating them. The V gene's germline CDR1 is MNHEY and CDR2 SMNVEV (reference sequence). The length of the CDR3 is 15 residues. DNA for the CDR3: TGTGCCAGCAGGCTACTAGGTTCAGGCACAGATACGCAGTATTTT. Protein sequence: CASRLLGSGTDTQYF.

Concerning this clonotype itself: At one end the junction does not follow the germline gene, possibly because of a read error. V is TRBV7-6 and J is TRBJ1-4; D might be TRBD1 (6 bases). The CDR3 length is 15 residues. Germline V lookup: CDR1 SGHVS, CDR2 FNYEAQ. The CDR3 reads CASSSSRGGKEKLLF. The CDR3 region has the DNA TGTGCCAGCAGCTCCTCCAGGGGTGGGAAAGAAAAACTGCTTTTT.

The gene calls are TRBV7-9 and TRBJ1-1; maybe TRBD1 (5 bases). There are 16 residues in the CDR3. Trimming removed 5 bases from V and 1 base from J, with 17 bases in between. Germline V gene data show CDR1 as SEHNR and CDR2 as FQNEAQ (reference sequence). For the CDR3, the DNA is TGTGCCAGCAGCCCCGTGGGGCTAGGGAAGAACACTGAAGCTTTCTTT. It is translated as CASSPVGLGKNTEAFF.

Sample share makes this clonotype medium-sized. The CDR3 DNA reads TGCAGTGCTAGGTGGCAGGGGAGCACCTACGAGCAGTACTTC. Translating it yields CSARWQGSTYEQYF. The rearrangement uses TRBV20-1 and TRBJ2-7; tentatively, D is TRBD1 (6 bases). V dropped 3 bases and J dropped 2 bases, with 14 bases sitting between them. The CDR3 contains 14 residues. Germline-derived CDR1 and CDR2 are DFQATT and SNEGSKA (reference sequence).

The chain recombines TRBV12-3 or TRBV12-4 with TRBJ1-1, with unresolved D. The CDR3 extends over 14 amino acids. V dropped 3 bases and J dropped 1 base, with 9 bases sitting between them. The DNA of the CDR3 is TGTGCCAGCAGTTTCACAAGGCCGAACACTGAAGCTTTCTTT. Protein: CASSFTRPNTEAFF.

This CDR3 is CASSFTREEQYF. The CDR3 coding sequence is TGTGCCAGCAGTTTCACTCGGGAAGAGCAGTACTTC. The chain is built from TRBV27 and TRBJ2-7, with D tentatively TRBD2 (5 bases). The CDR3 totals 12 residues. Germline CDR1 MNHEY, CDR2 SMNVEV (reference sequence). V lost 3 bases, J lost 7 bases, and 10 bases lay in between.

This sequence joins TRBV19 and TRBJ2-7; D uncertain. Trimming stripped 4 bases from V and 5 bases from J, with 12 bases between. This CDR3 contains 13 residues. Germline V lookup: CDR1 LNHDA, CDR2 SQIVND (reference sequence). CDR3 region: CASSTGRGDEQYF. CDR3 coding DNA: TGTGCCAGTAGTACCGGACGTGGGGACGAGCAGTACTTC.

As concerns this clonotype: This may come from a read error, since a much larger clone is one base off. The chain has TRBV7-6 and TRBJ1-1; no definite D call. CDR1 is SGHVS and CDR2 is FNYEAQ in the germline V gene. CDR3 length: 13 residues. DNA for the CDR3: TGTGCCAGCAGCTTAGACGAAAACACTGAAGCTTTATTT. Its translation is CASSLDENTEALF.

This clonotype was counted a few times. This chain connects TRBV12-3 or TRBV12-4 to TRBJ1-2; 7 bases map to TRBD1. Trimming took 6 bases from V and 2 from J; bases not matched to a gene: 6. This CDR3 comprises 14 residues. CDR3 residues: CASSPGQPNYGYTF. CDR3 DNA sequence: TGTGCCAGCAGCCCGGGACAGCCGAACTATGGCTACACCTTC.

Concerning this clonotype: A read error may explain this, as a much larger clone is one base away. CDR3 sequence: CSATDRGVRNQPQHF. CDR3 bases: TGCAGTGCTACTGACAGGGGAGTGCGCAATCAGCCCCAGCATTTT. This chain uses TRBV20-1 with TRBJ1-5; 8 bases are shared with TRBD1. Germline trimming cut 4 bases from V and 2 bases from J; bases unmatched to any gene: 7. The germline gives CDR1 DFQATT, CDR2 SNEGSKA (reference sequence). The CDR3 has 15 residues.